This T cell receptor beta chain was captured in a study of cytomegalovirus exposure and HLA in healthy donors. Study background: A prior study identified 117 million unique TCR beta sequences from some 180 million T cells.

Details on this clone: Its antigen is currently unknown.

The PCR employed 60 Vbeta primers together with 13 Jbeta primers. Assay: immunoSEQ multiplex PCR; the TCRdb copy retains only in-frame clones and omits some. The sample holds 150,000 to 200,000 clones, around 80% seen once. Notes on the study in general: A later analysis found TCR association rates differed by HLA locus, highest for DRB1 and lowest for HLA-C. The dataset shows that most TCR sequences were rare, while some public TCRs occurred in many donors. Later analysis identified a missense DCLRE1C variant that was linked to TCR beta V- and J-gene trimming.

Germline trimming cut 10 bases from V and 2 bases from J; bases unmatched to any gene: 4. The germline gives CDR1 MNHEY, CDR2 SVGAGI. CDR3 length equals 12 residues. The sequence was collected from a man aged 40-55 years in good health and CMV-seronegative. The V and J genes are TRBV6-5 and TRBJ1-1, with TRBD1 matching over 7 bases. Sequencing was done on a sample of PBMCs. CDR3 sequence: CATRDSNTEAFF. CDR3 coding DNA: TGTGCCACCAGGGACAGCAACACTGAAGCTTTCTTT.